A selection of T cell receptor beta chains follows, all from one sample in a study of human T cells and chemical hapten exposure. TCRdb ran MiXCR on the RACE reads and lists one entry per CDR3 protein. The sample yields some 300,000 distinct CDR3 sequences, around 5.5% seen once. The sequenced sample was whole blood, obtained in connection with sensitization to the hapten diphenylcyclopropenone (DPC). These receptors originate from a woman aged 18 to 35 with alopecia areata. Some clones in this sample may be carry-over from other donors' samples. Both conserved end residues are part of each CDR3. A D gene is named only where the DNA matches it firmly. Size values are once, few and many counts, or a class for expanded clones, and some rows have none.

d_call	v_call	clone_size	j_call	cdr3_nt	cdr3_aa
-	TRBV10-3	many	TRBJ2-3	TGTGCCATCAGCGGGACCTCTAGCACAGATACGCAGTATTTT	CAISGTSSTDTQYF
TRBD2	TRBV3-1	-	TRBJ2-3	TGTGCCAGCAGCCACCCCATGCGGGGGGGGCCTATAACAGATACGCAGTATTTT	CASSHPMRGGPITDTQYF
TRBD1	TRBV12-3/TRBV12-4	many	TRBJ1-4	TGTGCCAGCAGTACTGGGACAGGGGGTGAAAAACTGTTTTTT	CASSTGTGGEKLFF
TRBD1	TRBV6-6	many	TRBJ1-1	TGTGCCAGCAGTTACCGGTCTACAGGGGTGTCGGGCACTGAAGCTTTCTTT	CASSYRSTGVSGTEAFF
-	TRBV6-5	many	TRBJ2-3	TGTGCCAGCAGTTACTCGGGCCGCACAGATACGCAGTATTTT	CASSYSGRTDTQYF
-	TRBV27	few	TRBJ2-7	TGTGCCAGCAGTTTATCGGGGGTAGGGACCTCCTACGAGCAGTACTTC	CASSLSGVGTSYEQYF
-	TRBV12-3/TRBV12-4	-	TRBJ1-2	TGTGCCAGCAGTCAGGGGCCGTCCAACTATGGCTACACCTTC	CASSQGPSNYGYTF
TRBD2	TRBV2	-	TRBJ2-1	TGTGCCAGTCAACTAGGGACTACGAATGAGCAGTTCTTC	CASQLGTTNEQFF
TRBD1	TRBV4-1	many	TRBJ1-4	TGCGCCAGCAGCCCTTTCAGGGGAAGGGACAGTGGAACTAATGAAAAACTGTTTTTT	CASSPFRGRDSGTNEKLFF
TRBD1	TRBV7-2	-	TRBJ1-1	TGTGCCAGCAGCTTCCCGGGACAGGGTGACACTGAAGCTTTCTTT	CASSFPGQGDTEAFF
-	TRBV15	-	TRBJ1-1	TGTGTCACCAGCAGGGGTACAGGATACACTGAAGCTTTCTTT	CVTSRGTGYTEAFF
-	TRBV5-1	few	TRBJ2-3	TGCGCCAGCAGCCCCATAAAACGCACAGATACGCAGTATTTT	CASSPIKRTDTQYF